Included here is one T cell receptor beta chain sequence, with context. No antigen is known for it. This CDR3 contains 17 residues. V shed 3 bases, J shed 5 bases, and the junction held 13 bases outside the gene matches. Germline-derived CDR1 and CDR2 are MGHRA and YSYEKL. These data belong to a study of graft-versus-host responses after intestinal transplantation. Study results and caveats: Recipient marrow contained GvH clones, some of which appeared first in ileum or blood. Peak levels of circulating GvH clones tracked with early post-transplant HvG declines.

The data were produced by immunoSEQ multiplex PCR, yet TCRdb's version contains in-frame clones alone and is incomplete. The data contain 60,000 or so clones, 90% to 95% of them singletons. The sequencing used PBMCs, collected about 4 months after intestinal transplantation. The TCR comes from a human patient who received an intestinal transplant, so some T cells may come from the graft donor. The chain is built from TRBV4-1 and TRBJ2-4, with 7 bases fitting TRBD2. This CDR3 is CASSQVRLAPWENIQYF. As DNA, the CDR3 is TGCGCCAGCAGCCAGGTTAGACTAGCTCCGTGGGAAAACATTCAGTACTTC.